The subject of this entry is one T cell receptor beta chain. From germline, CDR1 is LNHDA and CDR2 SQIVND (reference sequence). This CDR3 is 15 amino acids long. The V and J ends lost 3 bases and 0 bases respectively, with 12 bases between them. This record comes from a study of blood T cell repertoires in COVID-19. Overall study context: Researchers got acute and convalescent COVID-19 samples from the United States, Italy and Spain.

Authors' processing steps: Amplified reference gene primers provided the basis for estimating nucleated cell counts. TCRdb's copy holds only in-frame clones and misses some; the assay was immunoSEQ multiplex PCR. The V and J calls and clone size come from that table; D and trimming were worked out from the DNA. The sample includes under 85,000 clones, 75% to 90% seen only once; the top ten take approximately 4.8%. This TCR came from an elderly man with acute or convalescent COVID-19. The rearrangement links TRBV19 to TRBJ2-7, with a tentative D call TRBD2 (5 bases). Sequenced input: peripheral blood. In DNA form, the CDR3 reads TGTGCCAGTAGTATGGGAGCAGAACACTCCTACGAGCAGTACTTC. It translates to CASSMGAEHSYEQYF.